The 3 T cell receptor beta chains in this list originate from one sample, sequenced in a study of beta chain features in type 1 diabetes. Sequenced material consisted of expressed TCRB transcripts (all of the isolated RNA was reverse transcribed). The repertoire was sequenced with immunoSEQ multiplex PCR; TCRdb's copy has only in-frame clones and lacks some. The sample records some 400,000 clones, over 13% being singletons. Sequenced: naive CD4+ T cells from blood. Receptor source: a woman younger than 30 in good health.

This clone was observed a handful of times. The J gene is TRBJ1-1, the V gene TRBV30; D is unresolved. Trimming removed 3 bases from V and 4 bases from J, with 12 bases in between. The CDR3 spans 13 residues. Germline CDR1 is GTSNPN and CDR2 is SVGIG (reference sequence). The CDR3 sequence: CAWRGGLGTEAFF. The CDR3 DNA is TGTGCCTGGAGAGGAGGTTTGGGCACTGAAGCTTTCTTT.

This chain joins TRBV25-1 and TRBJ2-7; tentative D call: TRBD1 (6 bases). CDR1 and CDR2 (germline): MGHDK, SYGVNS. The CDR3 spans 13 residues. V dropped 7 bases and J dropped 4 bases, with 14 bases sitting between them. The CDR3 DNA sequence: TGTGCCAGCAACCAGCAGGGGTTTTACGAGCAGTACTTC. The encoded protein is CASNQQGFYEQYF.

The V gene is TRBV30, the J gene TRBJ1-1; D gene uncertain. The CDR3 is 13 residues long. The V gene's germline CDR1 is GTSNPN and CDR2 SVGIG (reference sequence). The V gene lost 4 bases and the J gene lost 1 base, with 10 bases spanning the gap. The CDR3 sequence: CAWTRHQNTEAFF. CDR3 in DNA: TGTGCCTGGACCAGACATCAGAACACTGAAGCTTTCTTT.